This TCR beta chain stems from a study of regulatory T cells in long-lasting Graves disease (dated by TCRdb to the early 2020s). General notes on the study: In the newly diagnosed Graves' disease group, patients had been taking antithyroid drugs for less than 3 months. Persistent Graves' disease patients were compared with newly diagnosed Graves' disease patients by peripheral blood TCR sequencing and RNA sequencing. The study was registered as a clinical trial and conducted in China. A total of some 35 samples underwent TCR sequencing: about 13 from persistent and roughly 20 from newly diagnosed Graves' disease patients.

In light of the paper, this sample's time point label describes: newly diagnosed GD, antithyroid drugs for less than 3 months. For both TCR sequencing and RNA sequencing, RNA was extracted from PBMCs in TRIzol. The diagnosis of Graves' disease followed American Thyroid Association guidelines. Recruitment of patients was carried out at an endocrinology department in Xi'an, China. From each patient, around 9 milliliters of peripheral blood was collected into an EDTA anticoagulant tube. Ficoll Paque Plus density gradient separation was used to isolate PBMCs, and no further T cell sorting was performed. An Agilent 2100 Bioanalyzer and agarose gel were used to check RNA quality, while a NanoDrop 2000 measured RNA concentration. Paper-wide results and their limitations: Persistent Graves' disease patients showed lower TCR Shannon entropy and fewer highly expanded clones than newly diagnosed patients, suggesting clonal expansion. Only peripheral blood was studied, because thyroid tissue, the primary lesion, was inaccessible. Only the TCR beta chain was sequenced and analyzed. As a limitation, the authors acknowledged that the small sample size may reduce accuracy. More public clonotypes were shared among persistent patients (over 2,500) than among newly diagnosed patients (roughly 960).

Turning to this clonotype: Its recognized antigen is unknown. One end of the junction does not line up with germline, which may come from a read error.

Library method: multiplex PCR. Sequencing was carried out with an Illumina HiSeq 4000. TCR beta libraries were built with iRepertoire HTBI primers and Arm-PCR amplification of CDR3 regions. PCR products were gel purified before sequencing. The study's processing was this. Gene usage analysis of CDR3 amino acid clonotypes relied on the approximately 62 TRBV and about 15 TRBJ segments identified across samples. COPE and FqMerger were used to merge filtered high-quality paired reads into contigs. BLAST was used to align contigs to IMGT TRBV, TRBD and TRBJ reference genes, with CDR3 defined following IMGT. Highly expanded clones were defined as clonotypes with a frequency above 0.1%. Shannon entropy served as the measure of repertoire diversity, while the Gini coefficient captured V-J evenness. A clonotype found in more than one individual was treated as public. TCRdb reanalyzed the raw reads on its own, using fastp at Q25 for trimming and MiXCR for clone calling, and kept in-frame beta chains. All rows with the same CDR3 protein become a single entry with the most common DNA and genes. These V and J calls rely on TCRdb rather than the paper's analysis. The sample includes 500,000 to 700,000 distinct CDR3 sequences, with roughly 15% observed a single time. The top ten clones comprise about 17% of the sample.

This same sample was also taken into another study, of T cells in Graves' hyperthyroidism and ophthalmopathy. The second study, in turn, reports: A patient counted as having stable Graves' hyperthyroidism if no progression to ophthalmopathy occurred over 18 months of follow-up. Hyperthyroidism patients were newly diagnosed, had a disease duration of under 2 months, and were aged 18 to 65 years. Exclusion was applied to patients with uncontrolled infections, other autoimmune diseases, pregnancy or lactation. Diagnoses were based on clinical symptoms, serum thyroxine and TRAb, thyroid ultrasound and orbital computed tomography. The TCR CDR3 was subjected to a first round of RT-PCR using the HTBI primer set and the Qiagen OneStep RT-PCR kit. Blood samples also contained most of the expanded thyroid clonotypes (frequency above 0.001), which suggests that blood repertoires may reflect thyroid immune responses. In cross-validation, a model built on a 13 V-J signature told ophthalmopathy apart from stable hyperthyroidism with 85% to 90% sensitivity and about 81% specificity, and in testing the same model reached 80%/75%. During validation, the model predicted progression to ophthalmopathy a median of roughly six months ahead of onset, with 60% to 71% sensitivity and 72.22% specificity. To identify TCR V-J signatures that set the groups apart, the researchers used a discovery cohort of about a hundred patients, made up of 43 with Graves' ophthalmopathy and 55 to 65 with stable Graves' hyperthyroidism. An independent validation cohort of around 19 hyperthyroidism patients and over 15 patients who later progressed to ophthalmopathy tested prospective prediction of ophthalmopathy. The 100 discovery patients were randomly split 7:3 into training and test sets. Thyroid tissue and blood T-cell repertoires from roughly six Graves' hyperthyroidism patients were also compared in the study. Once sampling was done, hyperthyroidism patients were given methimazole at a starting dose of 30 mg daily, whereas ophthalmopathy patients were given high-dose intravenous methylprednisolone. Libraries were constructed in a second round of multiplex PCR, after which size selection and purification were performed. Paired-end sequencing of the libraries was performed with 100 bp reads on an Illumina HiSeq2000. Raw data were processed with SOAPnuke, discarding reads with adapters, uncalled bases, mean Phred below 15, or no exact constant-primer or identifier match. High-quality paired reads were merged using COPE v1.2.5, and each unique nucleotide sequence was defined as a clonotype. MiTCR v1.1 was used to align the clonotypes against IMGT TRBV, TRBD and TRBJ reference segments. Analysis was restricted to V-J combinations with a frequency above 0.0001, which covered about 99% of repertoires. A TCS score was defined as the ratio of F50 (clonal expansion) to E x V (chaos), with BLOSUM62-based TCRdist applied between CDR3 peptides within each V-J. Welch's t-statistics and random forest reduced several hundred V-J features to roughly 13, which were used in a naive Bayes classifier (R e1071). No statistical method was used to set the sample size in advance, and investigators knew the group allocation. TCR Vbeta CDR3 sequencing of some 140 peripheral blood samples (around 45 ophthalmopathy, 75 to 85 hyperthyroidism and some 17 progressor patients) is reported in the paper.

The sequences come from peripheral blood mononuclear cells (PBMCs), collected at new diagnosis, from a patient treated with antithyroid drugs. The clonotype originates from a woman in her twenties or thirties with Graves disease. Donor details come from another sample of the same person, matched by shared clones.

The CDR3 region: CANSYRGYGTANYEQYF. The sequence in DNA is TGTGCCAACAGTTACCGGGGCTACGGAACAGCAAACTACGAGCAGTACTTC. The chain employs TRBV6-2 or TRBV6-3 and TRBJ2-7; the D region is possibly TRBD1 or TRBD2, each matching across 5 bases. Spanning cysteine to phenylalanine, the CDR3 consists of 17 amino acids. Here the CDR3 DNA is all that survives: 51 bases in frame from base 1. CDR1 and CDR2 (MNHEY, SVGEGT) derive from the germline V gene.